This T cell receptor (beta chain) is drawn from a study of T-cell reconstitution after alpha-beta-depleted transplantation in children. This clonotype was counted ten times or more. Unique molecular identifiers were incorporated into the prepared TCRbeta library. TCRdb reanalysed the PCR reads using MiXCR and keeps one entry per CDR3 protein. This table has around 200,000 distinct CDR3 sequences, about 6.8% appearing once. Deletions cut 8 bases from V and 0 bases from J, with 14 bases between. Per germline, CDR1 SGHTA and CDR2 FQGNSA. CDR3 length: 16 residues. The V and J genes are TRBV7-2 and TRBJ2-6; D not resolved. The clonotype was recovered from a human donor who donated a stem cell graft to a child with Wiskott-Aldrich syndrome. This material consisted of PBMCs from the stem cell graft donor, taken from the stem cell graft. In DNA, the CDR3 is TGTGCCAGCGTCCATGGACCCCTCTCTGGGGCCAACGTCCTGACTTTC. Translated, it gives CASVHGPLSGANVLTF.